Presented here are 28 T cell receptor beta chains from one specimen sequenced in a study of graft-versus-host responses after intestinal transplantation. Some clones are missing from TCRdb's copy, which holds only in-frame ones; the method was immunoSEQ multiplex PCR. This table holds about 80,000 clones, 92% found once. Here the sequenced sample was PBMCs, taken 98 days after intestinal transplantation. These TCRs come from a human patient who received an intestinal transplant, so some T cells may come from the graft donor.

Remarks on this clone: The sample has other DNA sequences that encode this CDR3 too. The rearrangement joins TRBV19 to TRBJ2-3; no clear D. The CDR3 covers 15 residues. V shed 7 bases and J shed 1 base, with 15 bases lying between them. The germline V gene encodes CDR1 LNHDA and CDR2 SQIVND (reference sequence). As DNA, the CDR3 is TGTGCCAGTAATCACGAAGGCGGAGGCACAGATACGCAGTATTTT. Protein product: CASNHEGGGTDTQYF.

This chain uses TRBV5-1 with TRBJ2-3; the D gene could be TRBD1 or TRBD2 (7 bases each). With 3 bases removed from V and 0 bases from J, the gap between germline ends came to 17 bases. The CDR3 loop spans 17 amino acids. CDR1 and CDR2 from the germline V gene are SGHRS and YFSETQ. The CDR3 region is CASSWGGQPYSTDTQYF. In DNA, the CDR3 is TGCGCCAGCAGCTGGGGGGGACAGCCCTATAGCACAGATACGCAGTATTTT.

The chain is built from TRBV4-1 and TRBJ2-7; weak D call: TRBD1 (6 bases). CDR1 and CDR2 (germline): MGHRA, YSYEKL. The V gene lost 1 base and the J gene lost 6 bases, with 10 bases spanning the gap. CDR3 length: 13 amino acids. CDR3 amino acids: CASSQAGQSEQYF. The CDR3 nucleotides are TGCGCCAGCAGCCAAGCGGGACAATCCGAGCAGTACTTC.

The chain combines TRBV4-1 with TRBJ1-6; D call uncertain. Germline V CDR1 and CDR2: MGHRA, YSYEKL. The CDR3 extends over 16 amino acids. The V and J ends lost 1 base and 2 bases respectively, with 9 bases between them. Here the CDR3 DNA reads TGCGCCAGCAGCCAAGGGTGGGTACCCTATAATTCACCCCTCCACTTT. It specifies CASSQGWVPYNSPLHF.

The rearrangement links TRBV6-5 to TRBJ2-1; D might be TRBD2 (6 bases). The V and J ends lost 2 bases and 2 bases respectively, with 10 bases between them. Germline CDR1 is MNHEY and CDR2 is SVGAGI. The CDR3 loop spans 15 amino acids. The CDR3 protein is CASSYLGGTYNEQFF. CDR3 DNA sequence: TGTGCCAGCAGTTACCTCGGCGGGACCTACAATGAGCAGTTCTTC.

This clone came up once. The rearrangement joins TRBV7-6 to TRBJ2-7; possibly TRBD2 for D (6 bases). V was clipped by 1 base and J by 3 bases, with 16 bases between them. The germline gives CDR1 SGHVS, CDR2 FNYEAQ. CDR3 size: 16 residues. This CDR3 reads CASSLVGVGGGYEQYF. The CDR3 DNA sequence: TGTGCCAGCAGCTTAGTTGGGGTTGGGGGAGGCTACGAGCAGTACTTC.

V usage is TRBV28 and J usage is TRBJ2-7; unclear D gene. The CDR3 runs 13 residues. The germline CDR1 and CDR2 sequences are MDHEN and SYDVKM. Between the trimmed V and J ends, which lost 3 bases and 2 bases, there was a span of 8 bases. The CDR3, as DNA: TGTGCCAGCAGTTTTGGAACGACCTACGAGCAGTACTTC. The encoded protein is CASSFGTTYEQYF.

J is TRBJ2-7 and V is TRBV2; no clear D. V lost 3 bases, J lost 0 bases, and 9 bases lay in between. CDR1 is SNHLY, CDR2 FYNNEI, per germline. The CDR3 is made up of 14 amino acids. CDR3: CASSEGSSSYEQYF. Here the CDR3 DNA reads TGTGCCAGCAGTGAGGGGTCAAGCTCCTACGAGCAGTACTTC.

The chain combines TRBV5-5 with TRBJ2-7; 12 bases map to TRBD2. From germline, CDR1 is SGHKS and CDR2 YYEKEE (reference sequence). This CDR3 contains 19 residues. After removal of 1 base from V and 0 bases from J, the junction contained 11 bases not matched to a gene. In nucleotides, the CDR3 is TGTGCCAGCAGCTTGTCTAGCGGGAGGGCCTTCATAACCTCCTACGAGCAGTACTTC. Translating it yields CASSLSSGRAFITSYEQYF.

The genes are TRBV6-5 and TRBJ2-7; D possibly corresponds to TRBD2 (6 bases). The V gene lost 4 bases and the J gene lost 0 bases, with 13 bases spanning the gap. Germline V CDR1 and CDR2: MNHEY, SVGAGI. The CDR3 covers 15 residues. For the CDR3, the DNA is TGTGCCAGCAGTTTCCGGGACTGGGTCTCCTACGAGCAGTACTTC. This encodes CASSFRDWVSYEQYF.

The CDR3 spells CASSQGAGGSVDNEQFF. In DNA, the CDR3 is TGTGCCAGCAGCCAAGGAGCGGGAGGCTCAGTGGACAATGAGCAGTTCTTC. The V gene is TRBV4-2, the J gene TRBJ2-1; the match to TRBD2 covers 9 bases. After removal of 1 base from V and 5 bases from J, the junction contained 9 bases not matched to a gene. The CDR3 length is 17 residues. CDR1 LGHNA and CDR2 YNFKEQ come from the germline V gene.

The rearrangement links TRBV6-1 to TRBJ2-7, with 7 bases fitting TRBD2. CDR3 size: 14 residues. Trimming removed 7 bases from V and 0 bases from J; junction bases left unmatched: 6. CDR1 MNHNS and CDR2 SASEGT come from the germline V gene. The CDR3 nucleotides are TGTGCCAGCAAACCGCGGGAGAGCTCCTACGAGCAGTACTTC. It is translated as CASKPRESSYEQYF.

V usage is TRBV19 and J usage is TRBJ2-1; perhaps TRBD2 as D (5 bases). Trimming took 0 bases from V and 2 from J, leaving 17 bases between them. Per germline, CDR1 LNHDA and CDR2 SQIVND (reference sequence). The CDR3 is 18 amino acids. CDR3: CASSIEQRASQTYNEQFF. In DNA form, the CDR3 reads TGTGCCAGTAGTATAGAACAGAGGGCTAGTCAGACCTACAATGAGCAGTTCTTC.

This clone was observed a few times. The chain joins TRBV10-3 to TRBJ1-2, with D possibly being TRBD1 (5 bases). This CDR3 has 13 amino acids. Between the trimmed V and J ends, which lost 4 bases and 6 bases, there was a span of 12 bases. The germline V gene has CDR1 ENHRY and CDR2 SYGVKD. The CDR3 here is CAISVRVEDGYTF. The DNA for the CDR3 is TGTGCCATCAGTGTCAGGGTGGAGGATGGCTACACCTTC.

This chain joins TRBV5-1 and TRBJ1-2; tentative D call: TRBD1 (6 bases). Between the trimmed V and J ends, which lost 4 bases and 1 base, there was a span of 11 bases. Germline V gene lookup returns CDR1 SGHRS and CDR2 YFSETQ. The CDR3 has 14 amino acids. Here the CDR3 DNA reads TGCGCCAGCAGCCCCGGGACAAATAACTATGGCTACACCTTC. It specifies CASSPGTNNYGYTF.

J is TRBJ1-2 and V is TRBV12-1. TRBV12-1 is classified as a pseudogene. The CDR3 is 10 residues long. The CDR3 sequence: CASRGYGYTF. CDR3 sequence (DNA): TGTGCCAGCAGGGGCTATGGCTACACCTTC.

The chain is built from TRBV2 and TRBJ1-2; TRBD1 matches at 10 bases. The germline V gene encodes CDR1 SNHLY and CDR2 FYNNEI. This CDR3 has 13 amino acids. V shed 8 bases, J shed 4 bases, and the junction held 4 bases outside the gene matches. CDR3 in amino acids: CASRQGAGYGYTF. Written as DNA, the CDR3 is TGTGCCAGCCGACAGGGGGCGGGCTATGGCTACACCTTC.

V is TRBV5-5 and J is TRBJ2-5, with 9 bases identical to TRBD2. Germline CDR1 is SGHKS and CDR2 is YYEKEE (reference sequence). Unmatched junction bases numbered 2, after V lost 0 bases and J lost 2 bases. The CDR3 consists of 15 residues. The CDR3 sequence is CASSLELAGQETQYF. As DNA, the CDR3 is TGTGCCAGCAGCTTGGAGCTAGCGGGGCAAGAGACCCAGTACTTC.

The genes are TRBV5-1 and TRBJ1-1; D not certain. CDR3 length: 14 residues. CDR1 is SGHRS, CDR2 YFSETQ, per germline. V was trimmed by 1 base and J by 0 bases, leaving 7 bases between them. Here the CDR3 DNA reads TGCGCCAGCAGCTTGAACTCTATGAACACTGAAGCTTTCTTT. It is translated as CASSLNSMNTEAFF.

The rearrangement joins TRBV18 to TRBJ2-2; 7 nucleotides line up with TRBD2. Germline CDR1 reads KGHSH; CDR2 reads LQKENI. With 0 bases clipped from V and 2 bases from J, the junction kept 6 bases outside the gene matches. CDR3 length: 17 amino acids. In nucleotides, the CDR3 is TGTGCCAGCTCACCACCGGGCGGGAGAGGAAACACCGGGGAGCTGTTTTTT. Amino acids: CASSPPGGRGNTGELFF.

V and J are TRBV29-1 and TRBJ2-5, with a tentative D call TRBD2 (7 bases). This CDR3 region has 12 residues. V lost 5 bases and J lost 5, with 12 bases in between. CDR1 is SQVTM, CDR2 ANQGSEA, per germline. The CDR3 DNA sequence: TGCAGCGTTATACGGGGGGCGGAGACCCAGTACTTC. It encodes CSVIRGAETQYF.

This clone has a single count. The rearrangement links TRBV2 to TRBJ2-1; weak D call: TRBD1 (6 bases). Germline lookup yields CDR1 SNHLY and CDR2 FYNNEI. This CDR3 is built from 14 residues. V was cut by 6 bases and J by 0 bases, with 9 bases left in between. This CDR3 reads CASRTGSSYNEQFF. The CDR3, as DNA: TGTGCCAGCAGGACAGGTAGCTCCTACAATGAGCAGTTCTTC. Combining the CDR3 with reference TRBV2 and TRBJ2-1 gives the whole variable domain EPEVTQTPSHQVTQMGQEVILRCVPISNHLYFYWYRQILGQKVEFLVSFYNNEISEKSEIFDDQFSVERPDGSNFTLKIRSTKLEDSAMYFCASRTGSSYNEQFFGPGTRLTVL.

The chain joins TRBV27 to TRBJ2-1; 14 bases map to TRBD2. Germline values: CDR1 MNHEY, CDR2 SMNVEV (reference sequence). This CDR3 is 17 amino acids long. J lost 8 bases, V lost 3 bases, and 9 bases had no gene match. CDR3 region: CASSFQTSGRAWDEQFF. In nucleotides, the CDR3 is TGTGCCAGCAGTTTCCAGACTAGCGGGAGGGCCTGGGATGAGCAGTTCTTC.

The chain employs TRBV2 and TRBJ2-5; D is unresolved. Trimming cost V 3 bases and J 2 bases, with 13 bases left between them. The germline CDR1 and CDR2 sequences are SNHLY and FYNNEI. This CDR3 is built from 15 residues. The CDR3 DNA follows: TGTGCCAGCAGTGATCAACAGTACGGGCAAGAGACCCAGTACTTC. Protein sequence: CASSDQQYGQETQYF.

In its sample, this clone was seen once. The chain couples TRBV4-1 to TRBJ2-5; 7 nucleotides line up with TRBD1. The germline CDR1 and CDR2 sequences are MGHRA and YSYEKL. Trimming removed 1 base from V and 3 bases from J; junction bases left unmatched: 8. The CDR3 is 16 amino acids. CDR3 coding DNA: TGCGCCAGCAGCCAAGTTGGGCCCGGGACAGAAGAGACCCAGTACTTC. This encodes CASSQVGPGTEETQYF.

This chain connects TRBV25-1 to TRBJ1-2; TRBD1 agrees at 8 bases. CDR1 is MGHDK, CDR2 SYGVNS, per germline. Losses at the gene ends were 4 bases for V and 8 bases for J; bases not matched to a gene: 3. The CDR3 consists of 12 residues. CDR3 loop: CASSVTGDGYTF. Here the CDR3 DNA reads TGTGCCAGCAGTGTGACAGGGGACGGCTACACCTTC.

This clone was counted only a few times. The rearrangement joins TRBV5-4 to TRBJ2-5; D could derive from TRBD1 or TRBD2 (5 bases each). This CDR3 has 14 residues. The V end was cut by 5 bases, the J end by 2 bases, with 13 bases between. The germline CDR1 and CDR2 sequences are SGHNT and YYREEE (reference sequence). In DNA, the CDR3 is TGTGCCAGCAGGGCCCAGGGACCTCAAGAGACCCAGTACTTC. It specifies CASRAQGPQETQYF.

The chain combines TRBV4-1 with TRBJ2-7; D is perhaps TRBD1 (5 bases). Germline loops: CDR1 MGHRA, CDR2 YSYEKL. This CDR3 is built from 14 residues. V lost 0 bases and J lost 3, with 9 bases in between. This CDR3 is CASSQDMGLYEQYF. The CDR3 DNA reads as TGCGCCAGCAGCCAAGACATGGGGCTCTACGAGCAGTACTTC.